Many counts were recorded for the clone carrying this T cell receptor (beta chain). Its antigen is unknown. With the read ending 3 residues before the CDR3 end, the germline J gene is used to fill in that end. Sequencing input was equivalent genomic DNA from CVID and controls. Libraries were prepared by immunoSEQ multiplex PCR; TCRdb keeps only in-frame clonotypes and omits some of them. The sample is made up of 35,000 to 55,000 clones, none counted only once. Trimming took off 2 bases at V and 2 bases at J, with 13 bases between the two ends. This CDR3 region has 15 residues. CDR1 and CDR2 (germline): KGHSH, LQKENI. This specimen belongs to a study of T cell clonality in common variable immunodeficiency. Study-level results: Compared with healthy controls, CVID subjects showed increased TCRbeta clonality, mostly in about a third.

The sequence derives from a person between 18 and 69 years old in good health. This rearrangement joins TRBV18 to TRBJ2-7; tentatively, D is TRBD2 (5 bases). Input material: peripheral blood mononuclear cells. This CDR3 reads CASSPTSDWPYEQYF. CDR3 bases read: TGTGCCAGCTCACCAACTTCGGACTGGCCCTACGAG.